Sequencing of this TCR beta chain was carried out in a study of blood T cell repertoires in COVID-19. The wider study: COVID-19 samples, acute and convalescent, were from the United States, Italy and Spain. T cells, B-cell-depleted T cells, or PBMCs supplied cDNA or gDNA.

Source study methods: Counts of nucleated cells, estimated from reference gene primer amplification, were obtained. Repertoires were generated with immunoSEQ multiplex PCR, while TCRdb's copy carries only in-frame clones and drops some. V and J calls plus clone size are reproduced from that table; the DNA served to infer D and trimming. This sample yields some 120,000 clones, of which around four fifths are seen a single time; around 18% belongs to the top ten. Sample: peripheral blood. The clonotype originates from a man older than 75 with acute or convalescent COVID-19.

Written as DNA, the CDR3 is TGTGCCAGCAGCTTGGGTACATCGGGGTCACCCCTCCACTTT. Residues: CASSLGTSGSPLHF. The chain uses TRBV5-5 and TRBJ1-6; no clear D gene. Trimming shortened V by 0 bases and J by 10 bases, and 11 bases separated the two germline ends. Germline loops: CDR1 SGHKS, CDR2 YYEKEE (reference sequence). The CDR3 runs to 14 residues.